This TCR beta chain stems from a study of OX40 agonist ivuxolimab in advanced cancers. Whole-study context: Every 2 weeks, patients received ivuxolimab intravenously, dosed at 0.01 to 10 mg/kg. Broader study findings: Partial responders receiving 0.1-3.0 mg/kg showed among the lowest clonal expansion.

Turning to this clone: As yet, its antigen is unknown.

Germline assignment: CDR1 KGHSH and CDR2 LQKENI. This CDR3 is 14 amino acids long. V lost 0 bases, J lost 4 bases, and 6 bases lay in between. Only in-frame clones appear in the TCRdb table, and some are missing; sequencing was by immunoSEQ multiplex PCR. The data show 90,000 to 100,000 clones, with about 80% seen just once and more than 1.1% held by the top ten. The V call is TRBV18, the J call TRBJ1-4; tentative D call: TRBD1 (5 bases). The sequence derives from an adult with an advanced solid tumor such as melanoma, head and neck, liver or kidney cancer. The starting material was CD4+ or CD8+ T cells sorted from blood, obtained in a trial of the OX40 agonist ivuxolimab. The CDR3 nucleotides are TGTGCCAGCTCACCACCGACAGATAATGAAAAACTGTTTTTT. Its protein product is CASSPPTDNEKLFF. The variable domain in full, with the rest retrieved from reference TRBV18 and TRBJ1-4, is NAGVMQNPRHLVRRRGQEARLRCSPMKGHSHVYWYRQLPEEGLKFMVYLQKENIIDESGMPKERFSAEFPKEGPSILRIQQVVRGDSAAYFCASSPPTDNEKLFFGSGTQLSVL.